The text below deals with one TCR beta chain. Its antigen is still unknown. No much larger clone exists at a distance of one base, and base qualities are not known. The sample belongs to a study of cytotoxic CD8 clonotypes in ibrutinib-treated CLL (dated by TCRdb to about 2021). With regard to the full study: The cohort included around 16 treatment-naive and ten to twelve relapsed/refractory patients; roughly 17 were IGHV unmutated. Responses were partial in some 24 patients and complete in 2; after median around 65 months follow-up, approximately 15 stayed in remission and approximately 12 progressed. The response samples were drawn at a median of around eleven months into treatment, with a range of roughly 6 to 40 months. On average, each sample yielded around 250,000 productive templates and tens of thousands of productive rearrangements. Longitudinal samples were obtainable from about 30% of the roughly 86 participants in the trial. Cryopreserved peripheral blood mononuclear cells were obtained before treatment, at response, and at either sustained remission or disease progression. Every sample from remission and from progressive disease was obtained while the patients were still on ibrutinib. Here is what the overall study found, with its caveats: Baseline clonality exceeded that of age-matched healthy donors and correlated strongly with circulating CD8+ T-cell counts. At ibrutinib response clonality went up, during sustained remission it held steady, and at progression it dropped back toward baseline. Lymph node repertoires were not examined, and the timing of sampling was not matched between patients in sustained remission and those whose disease progressed. Public clonotypes were found to be uncommon and were observed to contract or remain stable during treatment; the increase in clonality was shown to reflect expansion of private clonotypes at ibrutinib response.

The label giving this sample's time point can be read as: 12 to 13 months on ibrutinib. For TCR beta library preparation, roughly 2 micrograms of genomic DNA were isolated from cryopreserved PBMCs. High-throughput TCR beta sequencing was performed on longitudinal blood samples from CLL patients receiving ibrutinib monotherapy. The patients took part in an open-label, single-center phase 2 trial of ibrutinib monotherapy. After removal of 3 bases from V and 2 bases from J, the junction retains 9 bases not matched to a gene. The CDR3, from cysteine to phenylalanine, totals 16 residues. Just the 48-base CDR3 DNA is kept, in frame starting at base 1. The germline V gene gives CDR1 as MGHRA and CDR2 as YSYEKL. Each clonotype received, on average, around 10x coverage in deep resolution sequencing performed on a MiSeq, where the target depth lay between 1 in 1 million and 1 in 200,000 T cells. TCR beta libraries were generated with the immunoSEQ hsTCRB Kit. Processing in the source paper ran as follows. ImmunoSEQ Data Assistant and ImmunoSEQ Analyzer were used for data analysis, and V, D and J genes were assigned according to IMGT definitions. Clonality was computed as one minus normalized Shannon entropy of productive rearrangement frequencies, ranging from 0 to 1. Only overrepresented clonotypes making up at least 0.05% of the repertoire of each patient were included in the public clonotype analysis. Approximately 14 age-matched healthy donor repertoires from immuneACCESS served as clonality controls. TCRdb provides this immuneACCESS table in a form limited to in-frame rearrangements. Some clones are lacking; in checked studies, under half of them reflect an unresolved V gene, and why the rest are absent is not known. V and J calls and clone size are those listed in that table; D and trimming were worked out from the DNA. This sample gives 55,000 to 85,000 clones in total; about nine tenths of them show up just once. 2.5% to 3.5% of the sample is held by the ten biggest clonotypes.

Source: PBMCs, taken after 12 months of ibrutinib treatment. The TCR was taken from a human donor with chronic lymphocytic leukemia. In this chain, TRBV4-1 is recombined with TRBJ1-1; a stretch of 7 junction bases matches TRBD1. The CDR3 reads CASSQGQILSNTEAFF. In nucleotides, the sequence is TGCGCCAGCAGCCAGGGACAGATCTTGTCAAACACTGAAGCTTTCTTT.